A selection of T cell receptor beta chains follows, all from one sample in a study of OX40 agonist ivuxolimab in advanced cancers. The table came from immunoSEQ multiplex PCR; TCRdb's copy has only in-frame clones and leaves some out. The sample holds around 95,000 clones, roughly 90% seen once. The sample here was CD4+ or CD8+ T cells sorted from blood, taken in a trial of the OX40 agonist ivuxolimab. These receptors were collected from an adult with an advanced solid tumor such as melanoma, head and neck, liver or kidney cancer. CDR3s include the opening cysteine and the closing phenylalanine or tryptophan. The D gene is left open where the match is weak. The listing skips clone size in some rows; elsewhere it reads once, few, many or a size class.

clone_size: .
d_call: .
v_call: TRBV5-1
cdr3_length: 15
j_call: TRBJ2-7
cdr3_aa: CASSEIRTVSYEQYF
cdr3_nt: TGCGCCAGCAGCGAAATTCGGACAGTCTCCTACGAGCAGTACTTC

clone_size: once
d_call: .
v_call: TRBV9
cdr3_length: 16
j_call: TRBJ1-6
cdr3_aa: CASSAREGVGNSPLHF
cdr3_nt: TGTGCCAGCAGCGCCCGTGAGGGGGTTGGAAATTCACCCCTCCACTTT

clone_size: .
d_call: .
v_call: TRBV7-2
cdr3_length: 16
j_call: TRBJ2-7
cdr3_aa: CASSFRQGEASYEQYF
cdr3_nt: TGTGCCAGCAGCTTTCGCCAAGGGGAGGCGTCCTACGAGCAGTACTTC

clone_size: .
d_call: TRBD1
v_call: TRBV30
cdr3_length: 13
j_call: TRBJ1-2
cdr3_aa: CAWSVVSGGGYTF
cdr3_nt: TGTGCCTGGAGTGTTGTTTCAGGGGGCGGCTACACCTTC

clone_size: .
d_call: .
v_call: TRBV2
cdr3_length: 16
j_call: TRBJ1-2
cdr3_aa: CASSEGMGRPREGYTF
cdr3_nt: TGTGCCAGCAGTGAAGGGATGGGTCGGCCCCGTGAGGGCTACACCTTC

clone_size: .
d_call: .
v_call: TRBV28
cdr3_length: 16
j_call: TRBJ1-4
cdr3_aa: CASIPGGGPTNEKLFF
cdr3_nt: TGTGCCAGCATCCCTGGGGGGGGTCCTACTAATGAAAAACTGTTTTTT

clone_size: .
d_call: .
v_call: TRBV7-2
cdr3_length: 15
j_call: TRBJ2-3
cdr3_aa: CASSLGGARVDTQYF
cdr3_nt: TGTGCCAGCAGCTTAGGAGGGGCTAGGGTGGATACGCAGTATTTT

clone_size: few
d_call: TRBD1
v_call: TRBV19
cdr3_length: 15
j_call: TRBJ2-5
cdr3_aa: CASSIRQGREETQYF
cdr3_nt: TGTGCCAGTAGTATCAGACAGGGGCGTGAAGAGACCCAGTACTTC

clone_size: .
d_call: TRBD1
v_call: TRBV27
cdr3_length: 18
j_call: TRBJ1-4
cdr3_aa: CARKGTGGSLATNEKLFF
cdr3_nt: TGTGCCAGAAAAGGGACAGGGGGCTCTCTGGCAACTAATGAAAAACTGTTTTTT

clone_size: .
d_call: .
v_call: TRBV28
cdr3_length: 16
j_call: TRBJ2-3
cdr3_aa: CASSSSGTTGPDTQYF
cdr3_nt: TGTGCCAGCAGTTCCTCCGGGACCACCGGACCAGATACGCAGTATTTT

clone_size: .
d_call: TRBD2
v_call: TRBV30
cdr3_length: 17
j_call: TRBJ2-1
cdr3_aa: CAWSVLGTSGRSNEQFF
cdr3_nt: TGTGCCTGGAGTGTACTAGGGACTAGCGGGAGAAGCAATGAGCAGTTCTTC

clone_size: .
d_call: TRBD1
v_call: TRBV4-3
cdr3_length: 16
j_call: TRBJ2-2
cdr3_aa: CASSQSGTGNTGELFF
cdr3_nt: TGCGCCAGCAGCCAATCCGGGACAGGGAACACCGGGGAGCTGTTTTTT

clone_size: once
d_call: .
v_call: TRBV28
cdr3_length: 13
j_call: TRBJ1-1
cdr3_aa: CASTRELNTEAFF
cdr3_nt: TGTGCCAGCACCAGGGAGCTGAACACTGAAGCTTTCTTT

clone_size: .
d_call: .
v_call: TRBV4-1
cdr3_length: 15
j_call: TRBJ2-7
cdr3_aa: CASSSPDRPFYEQYF
cdr3_nt: TGCGCCAGCAGCTCCCCAGACCGACCCTTCTACGAGCAGTACTTC

clone_size: .
d_call: .
v_call: TRBV10-3
cdr3_length: 15
j_call: TRBJ1-2
cdr3_aa: CAISESSPQNYGYTF
cdr3_nt: TGTGCCATCAGTGAGTCGTCGCCACAAAACTATGGCTACACCTTC

clone_size: .
d_call: .
v_call: TRBV7-2
cdr3_length: 12
j_call: TRBJ2-7
cdr3_aa: CASSLVSYEQYF
cdr3_nt: TGTGCCAGCAGCTTAGTGTCGTACGAGCAGTACTTC

clone_size: once
d_call: TRBD2
v_call: TRBV7-2
cdr3_length: 14
j_call: TRBJ2-7
cdr3_aa: CASSLQPGGYEQYF
cdr3_nt: TGTGCCAGCAGCCTCCAGCCGGGGGGCTACGAGCAGTACTTC

clone_size: .
d_call: .
v_call: TRBV19
cdr3_length: 13
j_call: TRBJ2-7
cdr3_aa: CASSIGGSYEQYF
cdr3_nt: TGTGCCAGTAGTATCGGGGGATCCTACGAGCAGTACTTC

clone_size: .
d_call: .
v_call: TRBV18
cdr3_length: 13
j_call: TRBJ1-1
cdr3_aa: CASSPIGVTEAFF
cdr3_nt: TGTGCCAGCTCACCAATCGGTGTCACTGAAGCTTTCTTT

clone_size: few
d_call: .
v_call: TRBV6-1
cdr3_length: 12
j_call: TRBJ1-1
cdr3_aa: CASSDRAYEAFF
cdr3_nt: TGTGCCAGCAGTGACAGGGCTTATGAAGCTTTCTTT

clone_size: .
d_call: .
v_call: TRBV4-3
cdr3_length: 15
j_call: TRBJ2-7
cdr3_aa: CASSPQRGPGYEQYF
cdr3_nt: TGCGCCAGCAGCCCCCAACGGGGCCCCGGCTACGAGCAGTACTTC

clone_size: once
d_call: TRBD2
v_call: TRBV5-6
cdr3_length: 16
j_call: TRBJ2-1
cdr3_aa: CASSLYVGGGGDEQFF
cdr3_nt: TGTGCCAGCAGCTTGTATGTCGGCGGGGGAGGGGATGAGCAGTTCTTC